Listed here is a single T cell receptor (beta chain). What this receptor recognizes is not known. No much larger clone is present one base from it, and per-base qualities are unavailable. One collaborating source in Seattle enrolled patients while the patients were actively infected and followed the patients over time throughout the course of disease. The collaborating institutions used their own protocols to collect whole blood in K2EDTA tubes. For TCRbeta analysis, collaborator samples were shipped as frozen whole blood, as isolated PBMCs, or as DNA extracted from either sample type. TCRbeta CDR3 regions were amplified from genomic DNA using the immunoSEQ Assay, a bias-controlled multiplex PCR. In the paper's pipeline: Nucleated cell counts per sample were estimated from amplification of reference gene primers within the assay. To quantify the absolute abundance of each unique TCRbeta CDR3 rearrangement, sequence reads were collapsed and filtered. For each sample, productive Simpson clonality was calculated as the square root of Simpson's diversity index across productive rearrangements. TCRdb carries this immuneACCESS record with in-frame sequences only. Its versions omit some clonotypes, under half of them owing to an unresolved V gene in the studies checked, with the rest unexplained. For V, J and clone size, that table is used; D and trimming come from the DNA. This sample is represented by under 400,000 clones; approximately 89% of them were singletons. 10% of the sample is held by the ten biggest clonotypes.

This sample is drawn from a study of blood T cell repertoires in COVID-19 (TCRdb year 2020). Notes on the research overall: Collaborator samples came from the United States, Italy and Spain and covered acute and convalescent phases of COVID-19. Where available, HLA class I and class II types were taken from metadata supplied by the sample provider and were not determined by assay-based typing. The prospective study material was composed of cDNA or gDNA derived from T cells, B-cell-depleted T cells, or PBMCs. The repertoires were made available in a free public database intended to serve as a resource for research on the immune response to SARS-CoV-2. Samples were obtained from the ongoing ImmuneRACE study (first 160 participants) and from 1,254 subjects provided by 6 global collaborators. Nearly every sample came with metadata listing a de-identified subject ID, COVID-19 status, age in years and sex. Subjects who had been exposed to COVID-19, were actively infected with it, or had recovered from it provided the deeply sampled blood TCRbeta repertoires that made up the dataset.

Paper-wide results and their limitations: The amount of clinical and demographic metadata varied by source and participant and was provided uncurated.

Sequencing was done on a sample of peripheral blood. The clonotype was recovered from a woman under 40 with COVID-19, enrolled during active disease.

The sequenced DNA: TGTGCCAGCAGCAGGGGTTTTCGTGAAAAACTGTTTTTT. Protein translation: CASSRGFREKLFF. The sequence links TRBV7-2 to TRBJ1-4; a tentative D call is TRBD1 (5 bases match). The CDR3 numbers 13 residues from cysteine through phenylalanine. Solely the CDR3 DNA is kept, with 39 bases framed from the first base. Looking up the germline V gene yields CDR1 SGHTA and CDR2 FQGNSA. V was cut back by 5 bases and J by 7 bases, leaving a gap of 11 bases between them.